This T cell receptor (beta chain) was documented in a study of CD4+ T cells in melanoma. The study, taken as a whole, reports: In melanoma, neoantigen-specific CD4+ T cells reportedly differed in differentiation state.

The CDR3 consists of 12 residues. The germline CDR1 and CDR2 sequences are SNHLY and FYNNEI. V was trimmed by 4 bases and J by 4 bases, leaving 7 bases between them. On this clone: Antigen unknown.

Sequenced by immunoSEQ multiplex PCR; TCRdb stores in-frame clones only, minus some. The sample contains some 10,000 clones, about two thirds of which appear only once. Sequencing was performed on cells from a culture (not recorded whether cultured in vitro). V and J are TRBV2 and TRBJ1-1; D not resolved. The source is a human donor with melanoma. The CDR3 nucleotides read TGTGCCAGCAGTGGAGATCCCACTGAAGCTTTCTTT. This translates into CASSGDPTEAFF.